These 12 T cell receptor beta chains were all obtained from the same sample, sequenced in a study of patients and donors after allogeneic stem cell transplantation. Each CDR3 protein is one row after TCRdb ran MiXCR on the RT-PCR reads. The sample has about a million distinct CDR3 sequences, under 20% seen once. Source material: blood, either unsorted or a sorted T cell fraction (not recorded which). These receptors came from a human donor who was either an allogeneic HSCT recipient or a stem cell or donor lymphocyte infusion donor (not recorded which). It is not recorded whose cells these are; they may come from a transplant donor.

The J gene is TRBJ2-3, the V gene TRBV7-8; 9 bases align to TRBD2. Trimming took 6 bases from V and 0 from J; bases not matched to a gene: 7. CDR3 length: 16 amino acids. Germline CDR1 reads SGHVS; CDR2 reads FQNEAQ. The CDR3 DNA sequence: TGTGCCAGCAGGGAGCGGGGGGCTTCTAGCACAGATACGCAGTATTTT. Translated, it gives CASRERGASSTDTQYF. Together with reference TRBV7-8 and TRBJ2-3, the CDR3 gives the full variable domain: GAGVSQSPRYKVAKRGQDVALRCDPISGHVSLFWYQQALGQGPEFLTYFQNEAQLDKSGLPSDRFFAERPEGSVSTLKIQRTQQEDSAVYLCASRERGASSTDTQYFGPGTRLTVL.

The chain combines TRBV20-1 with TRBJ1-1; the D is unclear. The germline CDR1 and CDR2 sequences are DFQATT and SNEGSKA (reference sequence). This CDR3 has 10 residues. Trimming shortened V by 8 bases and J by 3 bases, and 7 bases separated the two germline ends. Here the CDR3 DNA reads TGCAGTCCGCGGGACACTGAAGCTTTCTTT. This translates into CSPRDTEAFF.

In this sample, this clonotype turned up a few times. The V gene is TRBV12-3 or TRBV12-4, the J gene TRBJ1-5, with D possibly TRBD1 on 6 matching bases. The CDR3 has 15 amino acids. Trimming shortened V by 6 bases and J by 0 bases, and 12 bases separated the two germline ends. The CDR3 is CASRPHRDSNQPQHF. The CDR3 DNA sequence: TGTGCCAGCAGACCCCACAGGGATAGCAATCAGCCCCAGCATTTT.

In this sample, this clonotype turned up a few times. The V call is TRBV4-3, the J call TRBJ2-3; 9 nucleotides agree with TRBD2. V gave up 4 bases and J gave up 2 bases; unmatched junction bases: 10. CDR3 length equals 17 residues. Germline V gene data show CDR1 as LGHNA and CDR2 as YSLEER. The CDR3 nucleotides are TGCGCCAGCAGCCCTCGGGCTAGCGGGGAGATCACAGATACGCAGTATTTT. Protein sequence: CASSPRASGEITDTQYF.

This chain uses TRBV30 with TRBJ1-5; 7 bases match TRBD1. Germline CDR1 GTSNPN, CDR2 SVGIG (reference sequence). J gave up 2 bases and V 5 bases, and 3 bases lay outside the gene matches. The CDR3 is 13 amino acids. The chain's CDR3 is CAWAGGRNQPQHF. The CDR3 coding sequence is TGTGCCTGGGCAGGGGGTCGCAATCAGCCCCAGCATTTT. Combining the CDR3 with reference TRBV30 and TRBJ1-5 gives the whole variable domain SQTIHQWPATLVQPVGSPLSLECTVEGTSNPNLYWYRQAAGRGLQLLFYSVGIGQISSEVPQNLSASRPQDRQFILSSKKLLLSDSGFYLCAWAGGRNQPQHFGDGTRLSIL.

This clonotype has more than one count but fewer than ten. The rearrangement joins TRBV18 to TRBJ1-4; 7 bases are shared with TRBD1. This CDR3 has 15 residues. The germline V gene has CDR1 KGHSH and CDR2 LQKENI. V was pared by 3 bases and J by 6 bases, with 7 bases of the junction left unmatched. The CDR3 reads CASSPFEGGHEKLFF. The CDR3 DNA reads TGTGCCAGCTCACCGTTTGAAGGGGGCCATGAAAAACTGTTTTTT.

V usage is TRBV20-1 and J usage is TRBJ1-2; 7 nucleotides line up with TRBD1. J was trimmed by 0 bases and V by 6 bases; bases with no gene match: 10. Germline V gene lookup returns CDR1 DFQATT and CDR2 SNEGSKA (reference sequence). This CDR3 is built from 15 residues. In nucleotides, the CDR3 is TGCAGTGCCCGACAGGGCGGGGGACCTAACTATGGCTACACCTTC. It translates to CSARQGGGPNYGYTF.

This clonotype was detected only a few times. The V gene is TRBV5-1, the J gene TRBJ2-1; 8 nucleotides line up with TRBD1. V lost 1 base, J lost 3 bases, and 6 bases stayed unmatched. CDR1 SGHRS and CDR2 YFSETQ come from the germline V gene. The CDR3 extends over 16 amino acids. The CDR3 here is CASSLTGTGLYNEQFF. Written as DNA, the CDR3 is TGCGCCAGCAGCTTGACCGGGACAGGACTCTACAATGAGCAGTTCTTC.

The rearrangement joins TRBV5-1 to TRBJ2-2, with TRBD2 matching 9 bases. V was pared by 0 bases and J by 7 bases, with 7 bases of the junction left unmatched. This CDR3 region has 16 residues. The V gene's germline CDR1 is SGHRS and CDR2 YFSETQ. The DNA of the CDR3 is TGCGCCAGCAGCTTGGCCCCGCGGGGGGGCTTCGGGGAGCTGTTTTTT. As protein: CASSLAPRGGFGELFF.

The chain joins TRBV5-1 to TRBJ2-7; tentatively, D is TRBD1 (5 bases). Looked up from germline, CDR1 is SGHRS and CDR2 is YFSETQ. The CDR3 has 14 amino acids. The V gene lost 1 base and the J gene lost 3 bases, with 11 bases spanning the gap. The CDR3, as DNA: TGCGCCAGCAGCTTGTTCCAGGGATACTACGAGCAGTACTTC. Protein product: CASSLFQGYYEQYF.

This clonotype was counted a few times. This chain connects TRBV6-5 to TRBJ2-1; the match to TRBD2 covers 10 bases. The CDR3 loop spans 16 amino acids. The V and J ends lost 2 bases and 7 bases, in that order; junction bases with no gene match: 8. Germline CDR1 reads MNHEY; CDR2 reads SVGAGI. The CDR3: CASSYPPAGGLNEQFF. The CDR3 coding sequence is TGTGCCAGCAGTTACCCCCCAGCGGGAGGGCTTAATGAGCAGTTCTTC.

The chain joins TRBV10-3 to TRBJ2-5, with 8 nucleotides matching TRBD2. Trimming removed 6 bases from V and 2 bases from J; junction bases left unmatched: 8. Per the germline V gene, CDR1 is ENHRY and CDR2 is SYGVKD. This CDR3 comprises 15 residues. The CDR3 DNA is TGTGCCATCAGCCCCAGGCGGGGGGTTCAAGAGACCCAGTACTTC. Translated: CAISPRRGVQETQYF.